This T cell receptor beta chain emerged from a study of T-cell reconstitution after alpha-beta-depleted transplantation in children. It was with unique molecular identifiers that the TCRbeta library was prepared. Via MiXCR, TCRdb re-called the PCR reads, giving one row per CDR3 protein. Among about 200,000 distinct CDR3 sequences listed, roughly 15% were seen once. The CDR3 extends over 17 amino acids. Germline-derived CDR1 and CDR2 are DFQATT and SNEGSKA (reference sequence). V shed 0 bases and J 7 bases; nucleotides not matched to a gene: 10. This clonotype originated in a human donor who donated a stem cell graft to a child with acute lymphoblastic leukemia. Sequences were derived from PBMCs from the stem cell graft donor, sampled from the stem cell graft. The chain is built from TRBV20-1 and TRBJ1-6; 9 nucleotides agree with TRBD1. CDR3 coding DNA: TGCAGTGCTAGAGACCTCACGACCGGGACAGGGAATTCACCCCTCCACTTT. Amino acid sequence: CSARDLTTGTGNSPLHF.